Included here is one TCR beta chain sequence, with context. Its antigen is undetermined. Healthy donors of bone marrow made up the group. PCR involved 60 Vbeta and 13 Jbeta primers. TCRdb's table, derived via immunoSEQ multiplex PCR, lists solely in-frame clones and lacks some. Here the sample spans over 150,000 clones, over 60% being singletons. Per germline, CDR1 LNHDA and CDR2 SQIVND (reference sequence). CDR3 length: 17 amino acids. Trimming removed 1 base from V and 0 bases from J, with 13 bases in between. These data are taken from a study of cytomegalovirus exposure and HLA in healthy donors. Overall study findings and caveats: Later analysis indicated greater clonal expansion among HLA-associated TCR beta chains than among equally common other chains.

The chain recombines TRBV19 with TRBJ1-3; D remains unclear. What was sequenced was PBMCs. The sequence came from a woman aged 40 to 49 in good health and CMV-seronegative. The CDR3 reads CASSIGWRQSSGNTIYF. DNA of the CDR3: TGTGCCAGTAGTATAGGATGGCGGCAGAGCTCTGGAAACACCATATATTTT. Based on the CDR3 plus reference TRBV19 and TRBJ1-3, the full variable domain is DGGITQSPKYLFRKEGQNVTLSCEQNLNHDAMYWYRQDPGQGLRLIYYSQIVNDFQKGDIAEGYSVSREKKESFPLTVTSAQKNPTAFYLCASSIGWRQSSGNTIYFGEGSWLTVV.